The TCR beta chain under discussion was sequenced for a study of human thymus T cells. The method was immunoSEQ multiplex PCR; TCRdb's version includes in-frame clones alone and lacks a portion of them. The sample shows about 46,000 clones, approximately 95% of them seen only once. Only four of the eight donors provided an approximately 0.5-1 mL blood sample. Study results and limitations: Thymic and blood repertoires showed apparently biased V and J gene usage.

Points on this clone: Its antigen remains unknown.

V was trimmed by 6 bases and J by 8 bases, leaving 16 bases between them. The CDR3 extends over 13 amino acids. Germline lookup yields CDR1 SEHNR and CDR2 FQNEAQ (reference sequence). Material: blood. The gene calls are TRBV7-9 and TRBJ1-2; perhaps TRBD1 as D (5 bases). The TCR was taken from a girl under three years old with a congenital heart defect but otherwise immunologically healthy. Here the CDR3 DNA reads TGTGCCAGCAGTCCGTCCGGGGGTATGGGCTACACCTTC. Amino acid sequence: CASSPSGGMGYTF.